The TCR beta chain described here comes from a study of CD8+CD57+ T cells in acquired aplastic anemia. Study details: Sorted CD4+ plus CD8+ cells gave DNA averaging roughly 3.5 ug. Study results and limitations: Twenty-nine shared CD8+ CDR3s appeared highly expressed within patients' immunodominant clones. Patients and controls had CD8+ Simpson's diversity values that were not significantly distinct.

Profiles of TCR beta VDJ and CDR3 were generated from a genomic DNA template. TCRdb itself ran the reads through MiXCR, one entry per CDR3 protein. The table includes under 250,000 distinct CDR3 sequences, roughly 33% detected once. CDR3 length: 14 residues. V was pared by 6 bases and J by 5 bases, with 10 bases of the junction left unmatched. The germline gives CDR1 DFQATT, CDR2 SNEGSKA (reference sequence). Notes on this clonotype: No antigen is known for it.

The sequencing input was sorted CD4+, CD8+, or CD8+CD57+ T cells (not recorded which) from PBMCs. The chain is built from TRBV20-1 and TRBJ1-2; 9 bases match TRBD1. The TCR comes from a human donor in good health, serving as a control. CDR3 region: CSAATGTGIYGYTF. The CDR3 DNA is TGCAGTGCCGCAACCGGGACAGGGATATATGGCTACACCTTC.